The clone carrying this T cell receptor (beta chain) showed up just once. Its specificity is not known. The CDR3 runs 14 residues. Germline V gene lookup returns CDR1 SGHNT and CDR2 YYREEE (reference sequence). V lost 4 bases and J lost 5; bases outside the gene matches: 7. The study ran its PCR with 60 Vbeta and 13 Jbeta primers. Assay used: immunoSEQ multiplex PCR; TCRdb lists only in-frame clones, some missing. This sample has approximately 150,000 clones, with about 80% found just once. The source of the sample is a study of cytomegalovirus exposure and HLA in healthy donors. In the study overall: The study's early data release held 80 million to 95 million unique TCRs from HLA-typed donors. Study-wide results and limits: Association with HLA alleles at 0.05 false discovery rate was found for 16,951 TCR beta sequences in a later analysis. Roughly uniform sequencing depth across donors was assumed, possibly incorrectly.

The sequence was obtained from a woman aged 40-49 years in good health and CMV-seronegative. Sequenced: PBMCs. The chain uses TRBV5-4 and TRBJ2-5; 8 nucleotides match TRBD1. CDR3 region: CASSGSTGEETQYF. CDR3 DNA sequence: TGTGCCAGCAGCGGATCGACAGGGGAGGAGACCCAGTACTTC.